These 14 T cell receptor beta chains came from one sample sequenced in a study of T-cell reconstitution after alpha-beta-depleted transplantation in children. Preparation of the TCRbeta library was carried out with unique molecular identifiers. A single record per CDR3 protein comes from TCRdb applying MiXCR to the PCR reads. Of about 200,000 distinct CDR3 sequences in the sample, approximately 8.4% were seen once. The specimen comprised PBMCs, mostly from graft donor cells, sampled 360 days after TCRalphabeta/CD19-depleted stem cell transplant. These receptors came from a male patient between 2 and 10 years old who had a stem cell transplant for acute myeloid leukemia, so the T cells may come from the graft donor.

The table lists this clonotype with many counts. The CDR3, as DNA: TGCAGCCAGAAGAGTACCCACTCCTACGAGCAGTACTTC. This translates into CSQKSTHSYEQYF. The chain links TRBV20-1 to TRBJ2-7, with unresolved D. Per germline, CDR1 DFQATT and CDR2 SNEGSKA (reference sequence). The CDR3 loop spans 13 amino acids.

At least ten counts were recorded for this clonotype. The CDR3 sequence: CAISQRDGTSGSLTQYF. Written as DNA, the CDR3 is TGTGCCATCAGTCAACGGGACGGGACTAGCGGGAGTCTAACGCAGTATTTT. J is TRBJ2-3 and V is TRBV10-3; 14 nucleotides align to TRBD2. The V gene end was trimmed by 5 bases and the J gene end by 9 bases; junction bases not matched to a gene: 13. The germline V gene encodes CDR1 ENHRY and CDR2 SYGVKD. The CDR3 loop spans 17 amino acids.

This clonotype was found many times. The chain recombines TRBV20-1 with TRBJ2-1; D unresolved. Trimming removed 6 bases from V and 5 bases from J, with 14 bases in between. The CDR3 covers 13 residues. The V gene's germline CDR1 is DFQATT and CDR2 SNEGSKA (reference sequence). This chain's CDR3 is CSAPPDNHNEQFF. Written as DNA, the CDR3 is TGCAGTGCCCCCCCCGACAATCACAATGAGCAGTTCTTC.

This clonotype has only a few counts. Here the CDR3 DNA reads TGTGCCAGCAGCCCTATAGCGGGGTCCGGGGAGCTGTTTTTT. This encodes CASSPIAGSGELFF. This chain joins TRBV7-3 and TRBJ2-2; TRBD2 matches 8 bases. J was trimmed by 6 bases and V by 5 bases; bases with no gene match: 5. The length of the CDR3 is 14 residues. The germline CDR1 and CDR2 sequences are SGHTA and FQGTGA.

The CDR3 sequence is CSARTGTIYEQYF. The CDR3 DNA reads TGCAGTGCTAGAACCGGAACCATCTACGAGCAGTACTTC. The chain has TRBV20-1 and TRBJ2-7; D is ambiguous. CDR1 and CDR2 (germline): DFQATT, SNEGSKA (reference sequence). The CDR3 sequence is 13 residues long. V shed 2 bases and J shed 3 bases, with 11 bases lying between them.

This clonotype was observed at least ten times. The J gene is TRBJ2-3, the V gene TRBV10-3; tentatively, D is TRBD1 or TRBD2 (5 bases each). CDR1 ENHRY and CDR2 SYGVKD come from the germline V gene. This CDR3 is built from 15 residues. The V end lost 1 base, the J end lost 0 bases, and 8 bases lay between the germline ends. The CDR3 is CAISEFRDSTDTQYF. The CDR3 DNA follows: TGTGCCATCAGTGAGTTCCGGGACAGCACAGATACGCAGTATTTT.

In this sample, this clonotype turned up a few times. The V gene is TRBV18, the J gene TRBJ1-2, with 8 nucleotides matching TRBD1. The germline V gene encodes CDR1 KGHSH and CDR2 LQKENI. J gave up 2 bases and V 2 bases, and 7 bases lay outside the gene matches. The CDR3 extends over 16 amino acids. CDR3 amino acids: CASSPMDRDLNYGYTF. The CDR3 coding sequence is TGTGCCAGCTCACCAATGGACAGGGATTTAAACTATGGCTACACCTTC.

This clonotype has ten or more counts. The V gene is TRBV11-2, the J gene TRBJ2-1; D is possibly TRBD2 (5 bases). The CDR3 extends over 14 amino acids. The V gene's germline CDR1 is SGHAT and CDR2 FQNNGV. V lost 8 bases and J 0 bases, leaving 11 bases between the germline ends. CDR3 amino acids: CASSSRGSYNEQFF. CDR3 sequence (DNA): TGTGCCAGCTCGAGCCGGGGCTCCTACAATGAGCAGTTCTTC.

This rearrangement joins TRBV5-1 to TRBJ1-1, with D unresolved. CDR1 is SGHRS, CDR2 YFSETQ, per germline. V was shortened by 7 bases and J by 1 base, with 11 bases between the two germline ends. This CDR3 has 13 amino acids. CDR3 in amino acids: CASGMPENTEAFF. As DNA, the CDR3 is TGCGCCAGCGGGATGCCGGAGAACACTGAAGCTTTCTTT.

A few counts support this clonotype. The rearrangement uses TRBV9 and TRBJ2-2, with D hard to call. V was trimmed by 0 bases and J by 6 bases, leaving 6 bases between them. The CDR3 length is 13 residues. Germline values: CDR1 SGDLS, CDR2 YYNGEE. The CDR3 bases are TGTGCCAGCAGCGTAGTTCTATCCGGGGAGCTGTTTTTT. It encodes CASSVVLSGELFF.

There are many counts of this clonotype. This rearrangement joins TRBV12-3 or TRBV12-4 to TRBJ1-1; 8 bases match TRBD1. J gave up 4 bases and V 6 bases, and 7 bases lay outside the gene matches. The CDR3 is made up of 14 amino acids. The CDR3 region has the DNA TGTGCCAGCAGGCCTACAGGGGGGGGCACTGAAGCTTTCTTT. This translates into CASRPTGGGTEAFF.

This clonotype was observed many times. The chain has TRBV27 and TRBJ1-3, with D unresolved. Germline V CDR1 and CDR2: MNHEY, SMNVEV (reference sequence). The CDR3 runs 15 residues. Trimming took 0 bases from V and 0 from J, leaving 6 bases between them. As DNA, the CDR3 is TGTGCCAGCAGTTTATCAGCCTACTCTGGAAACACCATATATTTT. It codes for CASSLSAYSGNTIYF.

This chain links TRBV7-2 with TRBJ2-7; D is possibly TRBD2 (6 bases). This CDR3 contains 13 residues. CDR1 SGHTA and CDR2 FQGNSA come from the germline V gene. Trimming left V 6 bases short and J 4 bases short, with 13 bases between. This CDR3 reads CASSIGTSYEQYF. For the CDR3, the DNA is TGTGCCAGCAGTATTGGGACTTCTTACGAGCAGTACTTC.

This clonotype was counted ten times or more. The chain is built from TRBV3-1 and TRBJ2-1; 8 bases line up with TRBD2. CDR3 length: 18 residues. Germline CDR1 is LGHDT and CDR2 is YNNKEL (reference sequence). V gave up 4 bases and J gave up 3 bases; unmatched junction bases: 14. The CDR3 is CASSPPPKAGDIYNEQFF. The CDR3 coding sequence is TGTGCCAGCAGCCCTCCCCCGAAAGCGGGGGACATCTACAATGAGCAGTTCTTC.